This entry concerns a single T cell receptor beta chain. Its antigen is unidentified. This sample stems from a study of T-cell memory formation after mild COVID-19. Study-level points and caveats: Within pre-infection memory, some responding clones were found, suggesting cross-reactive memory joined. There was no confirmation that second-wave clones peaking on day 37 were SARS-CoV-2 specific.

A single record per CDR3 protein comes from TCRdb applying MiXCR to the 5' RACE reads. This table holds 450,000 or so distinct CDR3 sequences, approximately 25% found once. CDR1 SGHTA and CDR2 FQGNSA come from the germline V gene. CDR3 size: 14 residues. V gave up 4 bases and J gave up 2 bases, with 12 bases separating them. This TCR came from an adult woman who had mild COVID-19 (a few samples of this study predate the infection). Cell type and time point are not known. The rearrangement joins TRBV7-2 to TRBJ2-7; D unclear. Sequencing was performed on PBMCs or a T cell subset sorted from them (not recorded which). The CDR3 sequence is CASSSGAETYEQYF. CDR3 coding DNA: TGTGCCAGCAGCTCCGGTGCAGAAACCTACGAGCAGTACTTC.